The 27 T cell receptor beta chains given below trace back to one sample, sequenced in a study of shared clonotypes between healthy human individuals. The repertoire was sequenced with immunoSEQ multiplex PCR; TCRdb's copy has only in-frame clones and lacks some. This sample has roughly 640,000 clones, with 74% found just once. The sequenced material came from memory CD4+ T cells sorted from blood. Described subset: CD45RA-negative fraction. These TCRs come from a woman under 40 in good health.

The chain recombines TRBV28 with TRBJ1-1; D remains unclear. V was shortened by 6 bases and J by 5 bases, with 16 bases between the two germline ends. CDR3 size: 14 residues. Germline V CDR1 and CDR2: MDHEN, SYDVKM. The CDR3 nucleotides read TGTGCCAGCAGCTTTTTCCTAGCAAGTACTGAAGCTTTCTTT. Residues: CASSFFLASTEAFF. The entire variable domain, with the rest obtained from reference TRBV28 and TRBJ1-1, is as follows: DVKVTQSSRYLVKRTGEKVFLECVQDMDHENMFWYRQDPGLGLRLIYFSYDVKMKEKGDIPEGYSVSREKKERFSLILESASTNQTSMYLCASSFFLASTEAFFGQGTRLTVV.

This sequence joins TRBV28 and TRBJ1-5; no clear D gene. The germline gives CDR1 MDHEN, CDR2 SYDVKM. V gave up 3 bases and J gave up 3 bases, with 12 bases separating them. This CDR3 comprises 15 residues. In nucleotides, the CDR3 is TGTGCCAGCAGTTTGTCGGGAGCTCTCAATCAGCCCCAGCATTTT. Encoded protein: CASSLSGALNQPQHF.

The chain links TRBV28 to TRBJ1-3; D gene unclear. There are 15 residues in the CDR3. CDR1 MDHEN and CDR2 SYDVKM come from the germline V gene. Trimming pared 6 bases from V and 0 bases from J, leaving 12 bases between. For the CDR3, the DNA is TGTGCCAGCAGCGGTGGCTGGAACTCTGGAAACACCATATATTTT. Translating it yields CASSGGWNSGNTIYF.

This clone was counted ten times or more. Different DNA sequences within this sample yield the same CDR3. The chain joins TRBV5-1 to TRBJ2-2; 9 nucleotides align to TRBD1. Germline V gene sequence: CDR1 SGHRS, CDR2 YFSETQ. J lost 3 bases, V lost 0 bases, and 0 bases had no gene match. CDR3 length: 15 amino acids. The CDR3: CASSLGDRDTGELFF. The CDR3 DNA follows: TGCGCCAGCAGCTTGGGGGACAGGGACACCGGGGAGCTGTTTTTT.

The CDR3 DNA follows: TGTGCCAGCAGTGCCCCGACTAGCGGGAGTGCCCAAGCCAAAAACATTCAGTACTTC. Encoded protein: CASSAPTSGSAQAKNIQYF. The V and J genes are TRBV2 and TRBJ2-4; 12 nucleotides align to TRBD2. This CDR3 has 19 residues. The germline CDR1 and CDR2 sequences are SNHLY and FYNNEI. V trimming: 4 bases; J trimming: 0 bases; junction bases outside the gene matches: 10.

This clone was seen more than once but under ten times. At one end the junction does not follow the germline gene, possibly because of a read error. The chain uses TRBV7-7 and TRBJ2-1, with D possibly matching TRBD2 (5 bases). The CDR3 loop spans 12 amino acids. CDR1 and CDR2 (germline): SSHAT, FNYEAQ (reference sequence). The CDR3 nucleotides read TGTGCCAGCAGCTTAGGGCCCCCCCAGGAGGTCTTC. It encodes CASSLGPPQEVF.

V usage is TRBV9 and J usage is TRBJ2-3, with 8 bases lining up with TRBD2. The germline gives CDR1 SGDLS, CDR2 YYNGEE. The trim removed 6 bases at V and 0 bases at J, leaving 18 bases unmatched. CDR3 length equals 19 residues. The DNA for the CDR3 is TGTGCCAGCAATAGAGGGAGCGGGGGCCAGTCCTCTAGCACAGATACGCAGTATTTT. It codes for CASNRGSGGQSSSTDTQYF.

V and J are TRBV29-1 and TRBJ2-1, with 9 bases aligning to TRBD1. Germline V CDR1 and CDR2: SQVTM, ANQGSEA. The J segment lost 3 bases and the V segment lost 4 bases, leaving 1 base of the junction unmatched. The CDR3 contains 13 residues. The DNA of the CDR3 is TGCAGCGTTGGGGGACAGGGCTACAATGAGCAGTTCTTC. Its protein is CSVGGQGYNEQFF.

The CDR3 reads CASSDSEEGEQYF. The CDR3 DNA is TGCGCCAGCAGCGATAGCGAGGAGGGCGAGCAGTACTTC. The chain has TRBV5-1 and TRBJ2-7; possibly TRBD2 for D (6 bases). This CDR3 is built from 13 residues. V lost 4 bases, J lost 6 bases, and 14 bases lay in between. The germline V gene encodes CDR1 SGHRS and CDR2 YFSETQ. The variable domain in full, completed from reference TRBV5-1 and TRBJ2-7, reads KAGVTQTPRYLIKTRGQQVTLSCSPISGHRSVSWYQQTPGQGLQFLFEYFSETQRNKGNFPGRFSGRQFSNSRSEMNVSTLELGDSALYLCASSDSEEGEQYFGPGTRLTVT.

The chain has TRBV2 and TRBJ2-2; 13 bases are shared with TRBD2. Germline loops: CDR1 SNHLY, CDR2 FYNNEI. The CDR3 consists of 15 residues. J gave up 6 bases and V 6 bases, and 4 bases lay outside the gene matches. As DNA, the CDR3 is TGTGCCAGCAGGCGGACTAGCGGGAGCGCCGGGGAGCTGTTTTTT. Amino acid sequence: CASRRTSGSAGELFF.

The CDR3: CAWRTGIQETQYF. Written as DNA, the CDR3 is TGTGCCTGGAGGACAGGTATCCAAGAGACCCAGTACTTC. V is TRBV30 and J is TRBJ2-5; perhaps TRBD1 as D (6 bases). V was pared by 3 bases and J by 1 base, with 9 bases between. The germline V gene has CDR1 GTSNPN and CDR2 SVGIG (reference sequence). This CDR3 contains 13 residues.

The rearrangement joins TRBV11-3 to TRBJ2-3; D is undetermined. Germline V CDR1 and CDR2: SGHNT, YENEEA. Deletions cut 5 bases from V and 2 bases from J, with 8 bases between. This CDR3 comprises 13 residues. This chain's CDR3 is CASSARTTDTQYF. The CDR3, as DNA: TGTGCCAGCAGCGCCAGGACCACAGATACGCAGTATTTT. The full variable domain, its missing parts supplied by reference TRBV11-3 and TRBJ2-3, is EAGVVQSPRYKIIEKKQPVAFWCNPISGHNTLYWYLQNLGQGPELLIRYENEEAVDDSQLPKDRFSAERLKGVDSTLKIQPAELGDSAVYLCASSARTTDTQYFGPGTRLTVL.

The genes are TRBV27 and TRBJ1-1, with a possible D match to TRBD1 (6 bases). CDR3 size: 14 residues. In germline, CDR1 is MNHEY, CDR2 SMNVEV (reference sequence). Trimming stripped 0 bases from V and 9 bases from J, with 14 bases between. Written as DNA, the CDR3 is TGTGCCAGCAGTTTATCCAGGACAGTCAACCAAGCTTTCTTT. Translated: CASSLSRTVNQAFF.

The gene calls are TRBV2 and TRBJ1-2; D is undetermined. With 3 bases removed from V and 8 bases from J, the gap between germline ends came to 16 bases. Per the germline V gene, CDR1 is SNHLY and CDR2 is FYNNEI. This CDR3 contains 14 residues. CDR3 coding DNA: TGTGCCAGCAGTGACCCCCTAGGCAGCGGAGGCTACACCTTC. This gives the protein CASSDPLGSGGYTF.

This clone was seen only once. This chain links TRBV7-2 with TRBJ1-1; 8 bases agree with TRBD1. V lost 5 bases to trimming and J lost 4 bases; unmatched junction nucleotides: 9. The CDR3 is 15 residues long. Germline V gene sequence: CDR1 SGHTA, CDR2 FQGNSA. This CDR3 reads CASSPRKQGGTEAFF. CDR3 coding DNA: TGTGCCAGCAGCCCCAGAAAACAGGGGGGCACTGAAGCTTTCTTT.

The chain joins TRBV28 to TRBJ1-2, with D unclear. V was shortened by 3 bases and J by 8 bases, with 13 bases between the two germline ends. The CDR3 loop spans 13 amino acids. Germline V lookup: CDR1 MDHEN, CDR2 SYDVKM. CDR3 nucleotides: TGTGCCAGCAGTTTGGTAGGAAAAAGAGGCTACACCTTC. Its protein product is CASSLVGKRGYTF.

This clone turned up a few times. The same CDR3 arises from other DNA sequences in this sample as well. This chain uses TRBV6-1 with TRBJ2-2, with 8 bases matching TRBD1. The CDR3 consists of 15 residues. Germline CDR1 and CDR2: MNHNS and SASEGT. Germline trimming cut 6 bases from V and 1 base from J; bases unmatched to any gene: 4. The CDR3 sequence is CASRGTGWNTGELFF. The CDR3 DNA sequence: TGTGCCAGCAGGGGGACAGGTTGGAACACCGGGGAGCTGTTTTTT.

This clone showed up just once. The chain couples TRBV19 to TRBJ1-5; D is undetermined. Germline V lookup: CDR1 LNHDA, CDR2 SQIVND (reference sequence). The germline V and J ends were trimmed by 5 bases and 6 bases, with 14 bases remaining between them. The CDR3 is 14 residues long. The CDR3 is CASSLRGGSQPQHF. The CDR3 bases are TGTGCCAGTAGTCTCCGCGGAGGGAGTCAGCCCCAGCATTTT.

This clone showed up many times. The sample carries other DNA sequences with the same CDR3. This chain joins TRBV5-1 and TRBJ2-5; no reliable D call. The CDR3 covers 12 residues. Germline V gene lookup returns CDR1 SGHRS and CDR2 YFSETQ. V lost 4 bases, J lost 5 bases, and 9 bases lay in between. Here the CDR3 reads CASSPEGETQYF. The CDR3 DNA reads TGCGCCAGCAGCCCGGAAGGGGAGACCCAGTACTTC.

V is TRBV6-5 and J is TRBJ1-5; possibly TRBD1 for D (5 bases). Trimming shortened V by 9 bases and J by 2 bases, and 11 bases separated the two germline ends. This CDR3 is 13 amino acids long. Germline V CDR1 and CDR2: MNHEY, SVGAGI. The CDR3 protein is CASGRGGNQPQHF. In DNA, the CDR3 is TGTGCCAGTGGAAGGGGAGGCAATCAGCCCCAGCATTTT.

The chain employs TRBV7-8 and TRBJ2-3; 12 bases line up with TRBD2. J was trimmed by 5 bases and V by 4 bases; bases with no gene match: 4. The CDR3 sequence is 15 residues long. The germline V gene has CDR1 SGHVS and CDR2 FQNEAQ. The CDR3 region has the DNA TGTGCCAGCAGCTCTAGCGGGAGGGCCCGAGATACGCAGTATTTT. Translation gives CASSSSGRARDTQYF.

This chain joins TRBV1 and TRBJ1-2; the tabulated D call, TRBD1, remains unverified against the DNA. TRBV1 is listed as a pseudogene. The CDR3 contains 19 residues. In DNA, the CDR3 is TGCACCAGCAGCCAAGATAGGTGTGAAAGGGACAGGGAGAACTATGGCTACACCTTC. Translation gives CTSSQDRCERDRENYGYTF.

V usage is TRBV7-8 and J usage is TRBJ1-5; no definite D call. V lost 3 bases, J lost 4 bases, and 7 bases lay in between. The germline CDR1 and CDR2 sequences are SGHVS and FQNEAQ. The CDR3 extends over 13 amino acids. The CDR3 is CASSFVGNQPQHF. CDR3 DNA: TGTGCCAGCAGCTTTGTCGGAAATCAGCCCCAGCATTTT.

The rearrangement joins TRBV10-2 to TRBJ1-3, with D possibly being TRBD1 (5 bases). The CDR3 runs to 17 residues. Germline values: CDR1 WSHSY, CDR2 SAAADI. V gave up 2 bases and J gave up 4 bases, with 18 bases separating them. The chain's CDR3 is CASSEPYQDIIGNTIYF. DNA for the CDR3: TGCGCCAGCAGTGAGCCATACCAGGACATAATCGGAAACACCATATATTTT.

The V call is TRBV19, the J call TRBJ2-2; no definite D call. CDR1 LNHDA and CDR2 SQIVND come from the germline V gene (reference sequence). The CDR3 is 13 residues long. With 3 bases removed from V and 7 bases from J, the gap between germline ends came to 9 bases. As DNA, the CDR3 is TGTGCCAGTAGTATCAGTCCGATCGGGGAGCTGTTTTTT. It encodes CASSISPIGELFF.

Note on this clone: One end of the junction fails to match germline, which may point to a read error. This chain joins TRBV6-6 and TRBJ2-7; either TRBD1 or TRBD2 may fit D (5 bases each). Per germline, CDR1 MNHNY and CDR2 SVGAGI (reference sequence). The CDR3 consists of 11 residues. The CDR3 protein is CASSNGAGIGF. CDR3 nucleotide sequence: TGTGCCAGCAGCAACGGGGCAGGGATAGGCTTC.

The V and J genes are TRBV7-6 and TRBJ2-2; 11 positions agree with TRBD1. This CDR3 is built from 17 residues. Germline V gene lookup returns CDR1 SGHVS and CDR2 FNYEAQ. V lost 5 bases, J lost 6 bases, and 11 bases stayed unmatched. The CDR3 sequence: CASSARTGTGGPGELFF. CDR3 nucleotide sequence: TGTGCCAGCAGCGCAAGGACCGGGACAGGGGGTCCCGGGGAGCTGTTTTTT.